The source of this TCR beta chain is a study of CD8+CD57+ T cells in acquired aplastic anemia. Flow cytometry had shown expanded CD8+CD57+ cells in the patients chosen for sequencing. Germline V lookup: CDR1 LNHDA, CDR2 SQIVND (reference sequence). V was cut by 3 bases and J by 6 bases, with 14 bases left in between. This CDR3 region has 14 residues. It was genomic DNA that served as the template for profiling TCR beta VDJ and CDR3. TCRdb called the reads again in MiXCR, with one record for every CDR3 protein. Of 150,000 to 200,000 distinct CDR3 sequences in the sample, roughly 63% were seen once. The sequenced sample was sorted CD4+, CD8+, or CD8+CD57+ T cells (not recorded which) from PBMCs. This chain uses TRBV19 with TRBJ1-1; tentative D call: TRBD1 (6 bases). This sequence originates from a human donor with aplastic anemia. CDR3 residues: CASSMGAGNAEAFF. Here the CDR3 DNA reads TGTGCCAGTAGTATGGGGGCAGGAAACGCTGAAGCTTTCTTT.